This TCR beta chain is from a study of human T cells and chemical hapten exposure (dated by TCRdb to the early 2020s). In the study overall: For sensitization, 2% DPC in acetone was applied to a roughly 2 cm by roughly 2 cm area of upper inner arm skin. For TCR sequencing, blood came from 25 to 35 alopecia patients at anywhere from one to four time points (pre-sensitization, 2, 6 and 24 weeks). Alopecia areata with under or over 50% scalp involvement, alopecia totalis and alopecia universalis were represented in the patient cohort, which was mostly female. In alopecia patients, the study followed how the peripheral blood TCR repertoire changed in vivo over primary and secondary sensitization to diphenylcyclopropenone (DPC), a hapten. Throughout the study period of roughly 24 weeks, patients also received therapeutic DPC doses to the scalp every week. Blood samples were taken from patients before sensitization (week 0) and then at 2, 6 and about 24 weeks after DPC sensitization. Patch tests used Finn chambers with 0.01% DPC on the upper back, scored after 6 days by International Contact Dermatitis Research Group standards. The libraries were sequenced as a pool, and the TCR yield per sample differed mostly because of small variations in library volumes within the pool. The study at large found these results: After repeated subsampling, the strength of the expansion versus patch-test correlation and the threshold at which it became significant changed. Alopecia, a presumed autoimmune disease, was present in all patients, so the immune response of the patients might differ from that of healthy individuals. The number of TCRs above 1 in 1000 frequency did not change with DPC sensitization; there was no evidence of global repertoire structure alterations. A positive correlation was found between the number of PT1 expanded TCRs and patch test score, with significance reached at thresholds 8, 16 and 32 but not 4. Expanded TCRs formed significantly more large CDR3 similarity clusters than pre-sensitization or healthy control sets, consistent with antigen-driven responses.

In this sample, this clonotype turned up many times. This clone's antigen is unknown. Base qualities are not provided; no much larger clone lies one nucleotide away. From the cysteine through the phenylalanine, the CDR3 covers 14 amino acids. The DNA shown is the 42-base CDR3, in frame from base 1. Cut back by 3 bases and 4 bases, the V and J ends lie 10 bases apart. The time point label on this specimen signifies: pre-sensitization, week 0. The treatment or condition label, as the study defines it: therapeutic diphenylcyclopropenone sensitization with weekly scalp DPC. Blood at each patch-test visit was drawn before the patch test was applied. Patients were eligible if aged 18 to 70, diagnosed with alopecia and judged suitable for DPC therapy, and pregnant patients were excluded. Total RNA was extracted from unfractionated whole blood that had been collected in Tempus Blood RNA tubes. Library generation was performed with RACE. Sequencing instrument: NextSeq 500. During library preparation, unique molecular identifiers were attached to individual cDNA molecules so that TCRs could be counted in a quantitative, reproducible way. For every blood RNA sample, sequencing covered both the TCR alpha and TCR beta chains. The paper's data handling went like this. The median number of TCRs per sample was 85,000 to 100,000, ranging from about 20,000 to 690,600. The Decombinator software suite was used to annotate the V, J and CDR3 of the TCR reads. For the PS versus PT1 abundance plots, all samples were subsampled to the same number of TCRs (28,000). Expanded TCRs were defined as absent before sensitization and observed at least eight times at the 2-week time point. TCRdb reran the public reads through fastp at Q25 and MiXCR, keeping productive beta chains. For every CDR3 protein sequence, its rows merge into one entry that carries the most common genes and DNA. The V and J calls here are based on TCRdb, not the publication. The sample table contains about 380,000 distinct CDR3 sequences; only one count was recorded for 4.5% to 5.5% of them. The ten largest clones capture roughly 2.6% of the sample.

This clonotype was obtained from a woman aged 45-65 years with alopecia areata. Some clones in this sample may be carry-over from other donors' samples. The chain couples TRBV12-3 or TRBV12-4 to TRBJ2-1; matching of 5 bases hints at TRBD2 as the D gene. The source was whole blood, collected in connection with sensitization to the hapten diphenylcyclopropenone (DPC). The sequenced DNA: TGTGCCAGCAGTTTTTCCACTAGTTACAATGAGCAGTTCTTC. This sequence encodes CASSFSTSYNEQFF.